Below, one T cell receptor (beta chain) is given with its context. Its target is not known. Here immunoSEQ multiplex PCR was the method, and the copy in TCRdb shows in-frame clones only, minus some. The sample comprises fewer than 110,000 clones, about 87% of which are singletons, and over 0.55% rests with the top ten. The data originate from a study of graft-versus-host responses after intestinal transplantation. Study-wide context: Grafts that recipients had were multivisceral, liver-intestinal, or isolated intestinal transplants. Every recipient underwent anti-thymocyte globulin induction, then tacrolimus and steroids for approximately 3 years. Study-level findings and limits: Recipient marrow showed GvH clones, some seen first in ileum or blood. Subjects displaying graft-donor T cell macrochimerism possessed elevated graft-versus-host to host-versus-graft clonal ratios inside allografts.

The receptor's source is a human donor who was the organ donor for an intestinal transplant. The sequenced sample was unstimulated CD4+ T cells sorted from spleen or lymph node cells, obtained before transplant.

CDR3 in amino acids: CASSTMRRSTEAFF. The CDR3 region has the DNA TGTGCCAGTAGTACCATGCGCAGAAGCACTGAAGCTTTCTTT. The V gene is TRBV19, the J gene TRBJ1-1; no clear D. Between the trimmed V and J ends, which lost 4 bases and 4 bases, there was a span of 13 bases. Germline-derived CDR1 and CDR2 are LNHDA and SQIVND (reference sequence). The CDR3 length is 14 residues.